Below are 20 T cell receptor beta chains sequenced from a single sample in a study of T cell responses to AZD1222 COVID-19 vaccine. Clones were sequenced by immunoSEQ multiplex PCR, and TCRdb holds only the in-frame ones, with some missing. Of 50,000 or so clones listed, approximately 91% are singletons. Sample: peripheral blood, taken 28 days after the second AZD1222 dose. The source is an adult who received the AZD1222 COVID-19 vaccine.

This clone showed up just a few times. The V call is TRBV6-2 or TRBV6-3, the J call TRBJ1-2; a possible D gene is TRBD1 (6 bases). V lost 6 bases to trimming and J lost 4 bases, with 18 bases between them. The CDR3 has 15 residues. Per the germline V gene, CDR1 is MNHEY and CDR2 is SVGEGT. The CDR3 loop is CASSIESTGGYGYTF. The CDR3 region has the DNA TGTGCCAGCAGCATCGAGTCGACAGGCGGCTATGGCTACACCTTC.

J is TRBJ1-1 and V is TRBV29-1, with D possibly being TRBD1 (6 bases). CDR1 and CDR2 (germline): SQVTM, ANQGSEA. Trimming removed 0 bases at V and 1 base at J, with 9 bases between. The CDR3 has 14 amino acids. For the CDR3, the DNA is TGCAGCGTTGAAGAACAGGGCCGGAACACTGAAGCTTTCTTT. It translates to CSVEEQGRNTEAFF.

CDR3 protein: CASSLVAGSSYEQYF. The CDR3, as DNA: TGTGCCAGCAGTCTCGTAGCGGGGAGCTCCTACGAGCAGTACTTC. J is TRBJ2-7 and V is TRBV6-2 or TRBV6-3, with TRBD2 matching 8 bases. The V gene's germline CDR1 is MNHEY and CDR2 SVGEGT. V dropped 5 bases and J dropped 0; count of bases not matched to a gene: 6. CDR3 length equals 15 residues.

The V call is TRBV18, the J call TRBJ1-1; the D is unclear. From germline, CDR1 is KGHSH and CDR2 LQKENI. This CDR3 has 14 residues. Between the trimmed V and J ends, which lost 4 bases and 0 bases, there was a span of 9 bases. In nucleotides, the CDR3 is TGTGCCAGCTCACTAGGCACCCTGAACACTGAAGCTTTCTTT. Residues: CASSLGTLNTEAFF.

The chain uses TRBV27 and TRBJ2-7; 11 nucleotides match TRBD2. The junction had 6 bases not matched to a gene; V was cut back by 6 bases and J by 2 bases. Germline V CDR1 and CDR2: MNHEY, SMNVEV (reference sequence). This CDR3 contains 15 residues. The CDR3 here is CASRIRGLAAYEQYF. CDR3 coding DNA: TGTGCCAGCAGAATAAGGGGACTAGCGGCCTACGAGCAGTACTTC.

The chain recombines TRBV6-5 with TRBJ1-5; D is uncertain. Germline values: CDR1 MNHEY, CDR2 SVGAGI. The CDR3 length is 14 residues. The V end was cut by 9 bases, the J end by 3 bases, with 15 bases between. The CDR3 DNA reads as TGTGCCAGGATTCCCGGACGGAACAATCAGCCCCAGCATTTT. Its protein is CARIPGRNNQPQHF.

This rearrangement joins TRBV9 to TRBJ2-2, with 10 positions matching TRBD2. The trim removed 2 bases at V and 4 bases at J, leaving 2 bases unmatched. Germline V CDR1 and CDR2: SGDLS, YYNGEE. CDR3 length: 15 amino acids. In DNA form, the CDR3 reads TGTGCCAGCAGCGTCCGGACTAGCGGCACCGGGGAGCTGTTTTTT. Its translation: CASSVRTSGTGELFF.

The V gene is TRBV23-1, the J gene TRBJ1-5; no clear D. TRBV23-1 qualifies as an ORF whose function is uncertain. This CDR3 comprises 16 residues. V lost 0 bases to trimming and J lost 2 bases, with 11 bases between them. CDR3 sequence: CASSQSTGNGNQPQHF. Here the CDR3 DNA reads TGCGCCAGCAGTCAATCGACCGGTAATGGCAATCAGCCCCAGCATTTT.

The rearrangement uses TRBV5-1 and TRBJ1-2, with TRBD1 as a possible D gene (5 bases). V was pared by 1 base and J by 0 bases, with 16 bases between. The CDR3 contains 17 residues. Germline V lookup: CDR1 SGHRS, CDR2 YFSETQ. CDR3 residues: CASSLSGGRTTNYGYTF. The DNA for the CDR3 is TGCGCCAGCAGCTTGAGTGGGGGACGGACTACTAACTATGGCTACACCTTC.

The chain couples TRBV7-8 to TRBJ2-1, with D unresolved. Germline V gives CDR1 SGHVS, CDR2 FQNEAQ. V lost 3 bases to trimming and J lost 7 bases, with 19 bases between them. This CDR3 comprises 16 residues. CDR3: CASSLHRVRAKNEQFF. For the CDR3, the DNA is TGTGCCAGCAGCTTGCATAGGGTTCGGGCCAAGAATGAGCAGTTCTTC.

The chain is built from TRBV5-8 and TRBJ1-5, with D possibly TRBD1 on 6 matching bases. The CDR3 runs 13 residues. Trimming cost V 5 bases and J 4 bases, with 10 bases left between them. CDR1 and CDR2 from the germline V gene are SGHTS and YDEGEE. CDR3 in amino acids: CASRRTANQPQHF. DNA of the CDR3: TGTGCCAGCAGGCGGACAGCGAATCAGCCCCAGCATTTT.

This chain's CDR3 is CASSPISGTVSTDTQYF. The CDR3 region has the DNA TGTGCCAGCAGCCCAATCTCCGGGACCGTGAGCACAGATACGCAGTATTTT. The chain has TRBV21-1 and TRBJ2-3. TRBV21-1 is a pseudogene. CDR3 size: 17 residues.

V and J are TRBV4-1 and TRBJ1-1, with a weak D call TRBD1 (5 bases). The CDR3 covers 14 residues. Germline CDR1 MGHRA, CDR2 YSYEKL. V lost 1 base and J 3 bases, leaving 9 bases between the germline ends. CDR3 sequence: CASSQVQGDTEAFF. The CDR3 DNA is TGCGCCAGCAGCCAAGTGCAAGGGGACACTGAAGCTTTCTTT.

V and J are TRBV19 and TRBJ2-1; a possible D gene is TRBD2 (5 bases). CDR3 length: 14 amino acids. Germline CDR1 LNHDA, CDR2 SQIVND (reference sequence). Trimming removed 7 bases at V and 0 bases at J, with 10 bases between. The CDR3 nucleotides read TGTGCCAGTAATTGGCGGGCCTCCTACAATGAGCAGTTCTTC. It translates to CASNWRASYNEQFF.

The sample holds one count of this clone. The rearrangement uses TRBV11-2 and TRBJ1-1, with 11 bases matching TRBD1. V dropped 4 bases and J dropped 4; count of bases not matched to a gene: 2. The CDR3 loop spans 14 amino acids. From germline, CDR1 is SGHAT and CDR2 FQNNGV. This CDR3 is CASSYGTGGTEAFF. The DNA for the CDR3 is TGTGCCAGCAGCTACGGGACAGGGGGCACTGAAGCTTTCTTT.

Only a few counts were recorded for this clone. This rearrangement joins TRBV4-2 to TRBJ2-3; no firm D call. The V gene's germline CDR1 is LGHNA and CDR2 YNFKEQ. The ends were cut back, 1 base at V and 2 bases at J, with 1 base in the middle. CDR3 length: 12 amino acids. The DNA for the CDR3 is TGTGCCAGCAGCCAAGCCACAGATACGCAGTATTTT. Translation gives CASSQATDTQYF.

DNA of the CDR3: TGTGCCAGCAGGCGGGGGGGACCTGGCACAGATACGCAGTATTTT. Protein sequence: CASRRGGPGTDTQYF. This chain uses TRBV7-2 with TRBJ2-3; 9 bases align to TRBD2. This CDR3 comprises 15 residues. CDR1 and CDR2 (germline): SGHTA, FQGNSA. The V segment lost 6 bases and the J segment 1 base; nucleotides outside the gene matches: 5.

The chain joins TRBV6-1 to TRBJ2-6; D is unresolved. The CDR3 loop spans 15 amino acids. Trimming left V 2 bases short and J 1 base short, with 6 bases between. CDR1 is MNHNS, CDR2 SASEGT, per germline. CDR3 residues: CASSESGSGANVLTF. The CDR3 nucleotides are TGTGCCAGCAGTGAATCCGGGTCTGGGGCCAACGTCCTGACTTTC.

The chain carries TRBV6-5 and TRBJ2-1; 11 nucleotides match TRBD1. Germline-derived CDR1 and CDR2 are MNHEY and SVGAGI. CDR3 length: 15 amino acids. V was clipped by 4 bases and J by 8 bases; unmatched bases: 7. The DNA for the CDR3 is TGTGCCAGCAGTTCAAGAGGACAGGGGGCCGATGAGCAGTTCTTC. Protein sequence: CASSSRGQGADEQFF.

The rearrangement links TRBV9 to TRBJ1-4; 7 positions match TRBD1. Trimming cost V 0 bases and J 3 bases; bases outside gene matches: 11. The germline gives CDR1 SGDLS, CDR2 YYNGEE. The CDR3 length is 18 residues. Here the CDR3 reads CASSVGGTANRANEKLFF. In DNA, the CDR3 is TGTGCCAGCAGCGTAGGGGGGACAGCTAATCGAGCTAATGAAAAACTGTTTTTT.